This T cell receptor (beta chain) was sequenced during a study of blood T cells in healthy people across ages. A second about 7 to 11 cycle PCR used barcoded and J-beta primers. TCRdb analysed the 5' RACE reads with MiXCR anew, one entry per CDR3 protein. The profile shows about 1.7 million distinct CDR3 sequences, 28% of them singletons. Germline V CDR1 and CDR2: SNHLY, FYNNEI. The V end was cut by 5 bases, the J end by 2 bases, with 14 bases between. This CDR3 contains 15 residues. Isolation recovered at least 7 million PBMCs from every sample. The authors extracted at least 6 micrograms of total RNA per sample.

The origin of this receptor is a woman in her 30s in good health. Source material: blood. This rearrangement joins TRBV2 to TRBJ2-3, with D hard to call. CDR3 protein: CASSNDWTNTDTQYF. The CDR3, as DNA: TGTGCCAGCAGTAACGACTGGACGAACACAGATACGCAGTATTTT.